This is a list of T cell receptor beta chains from one sample in a study of blood T cell repertoires in COVID-19. Generated by immunoSEQ multiplex PCR, the TCRdb table keeps only in-frame clones and is missing some. This table has about 270,000 clones, about 90% appearing once. Material for sequencing was PBMCs or T cells enriched from blood (not recorded which). The receptors were sampled from a woman younger than 45 with acute COVID-19. The CDR3 runs from the conserved cysteine through the conserved F or W. The order of the fields is J gene, V gene, D gene, CDR3 protein. D genes are given only for firm matches.

>TRBJ2-1|TRBV14|-
CASGSHYNEQFF
>TRBJ2-2|TRBV28|-
CASSDAWGEASVGELFF
>TRBJ2-7|TRBV9|-
CASSVGEFYEQYF
>TRBJ1-5|TRBV12-3/TRBV12-4|-
CASSHPQQPQHF
>TRBJ1-2|TRBV28|-
CASQGSDYGYTF
>TRBJ2-3|TRBV9|TRBD1
CASSVEGQTDTQYF
>TRBJ2-1|TRBV11-3|TRBD2
CASSLGLASREQFF
>TRBJ2-1|TRBV25-1|TRBD2
CASRTSGSSYNEQFF
>TRBJ1-2|TRBV3-1/TRBV3-2|-
CASSQDLDTLPHGYTF
>TRBJ2-3|TRBV7-9|TRBD1
CASSTSGQGTDTQYF
>TRBJ2-1|TRBV3-1/TRBV3-2|TRBD2
CASTAVPSGDNEQFF
>TRBJ2-7|TRBV15|TRBD1
CATSSRTGGPYEQYF
>TRBJ2-2|TRBV5-6|-
CASSFDRGTAGELFF
>TRBJ2-3|TRBV19|TRBD2
CASSIETSGRPSTDTQYF
>TRBJ2-3|TRBV7-9|TRBD1
CASSPRSGTDRDTQYF
>TRBJ1-2|TRBV30|-
CAWTPGYGYTF
>TRBJ2-3|TRBV30|TRBD2
CAWGLADTQYF